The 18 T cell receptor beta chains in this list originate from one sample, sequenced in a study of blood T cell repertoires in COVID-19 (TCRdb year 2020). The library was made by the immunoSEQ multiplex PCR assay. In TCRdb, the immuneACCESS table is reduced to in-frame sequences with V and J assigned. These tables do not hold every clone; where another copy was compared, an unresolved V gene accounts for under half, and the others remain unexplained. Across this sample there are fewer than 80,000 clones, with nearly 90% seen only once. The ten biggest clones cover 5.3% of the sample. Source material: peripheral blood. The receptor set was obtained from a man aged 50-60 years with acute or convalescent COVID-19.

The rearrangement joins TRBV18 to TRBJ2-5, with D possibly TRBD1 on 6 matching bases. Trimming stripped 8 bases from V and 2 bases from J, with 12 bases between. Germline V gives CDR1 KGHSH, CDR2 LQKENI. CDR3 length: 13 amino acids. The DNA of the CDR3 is TGTGCCAGCATACGTGGACAGCAAGAGACCCAGTACTTC. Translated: CASIRGQQETQYF.

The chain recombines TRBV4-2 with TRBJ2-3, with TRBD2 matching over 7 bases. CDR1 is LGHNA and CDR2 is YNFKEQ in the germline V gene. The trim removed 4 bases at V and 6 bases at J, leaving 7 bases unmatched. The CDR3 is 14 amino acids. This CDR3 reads CASSLELAADTQYF. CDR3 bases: TGTGCCAGCAGCCTAGAGCTAGCGGCGGATACGCAGTATTTT.

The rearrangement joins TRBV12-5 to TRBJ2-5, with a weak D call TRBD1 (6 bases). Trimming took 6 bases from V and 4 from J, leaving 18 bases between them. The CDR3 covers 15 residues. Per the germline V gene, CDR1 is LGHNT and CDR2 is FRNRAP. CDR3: CASGPGHPGGETQYF. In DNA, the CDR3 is TGTGCTAGTGGACCGGGACACCCCGGAGGAGAGACCCAGTACTTC.

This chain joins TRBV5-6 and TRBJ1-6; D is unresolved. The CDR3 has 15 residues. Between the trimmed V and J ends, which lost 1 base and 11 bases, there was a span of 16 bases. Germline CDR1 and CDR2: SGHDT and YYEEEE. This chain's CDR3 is CASSLRTLLETPLHF. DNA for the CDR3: TGTGCCAGCAGCTTGCGCACCCTACTAGAGACACCCCTCCACTTT.

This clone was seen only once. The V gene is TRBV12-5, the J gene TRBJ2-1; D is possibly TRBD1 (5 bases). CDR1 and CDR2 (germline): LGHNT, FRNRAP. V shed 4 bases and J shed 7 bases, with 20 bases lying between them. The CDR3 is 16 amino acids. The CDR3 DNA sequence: TGTGCTAGTGGTTCACCTCAGGGCGAAATTCGGAATGAGCAGTTCTTC. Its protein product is CASGSPQGEIRNEQFF.

CDR3 bases: TGCGCCAGCAGCTTTCAGGGGGATCAGCCCCAGCATTTT. Translation gives CASSFQGDQPQHF. This chain connects TRBV5-1 to TRBJ1-5; TRBD1 aligns across 7 bases. After removal of 2 bases from V and 5 bases from J, the junction contained 1 base not matched to a gene. CDR3 length equals 13 residues. Per germline, CDR1 SGHRS and CDR2 YFSETQ.

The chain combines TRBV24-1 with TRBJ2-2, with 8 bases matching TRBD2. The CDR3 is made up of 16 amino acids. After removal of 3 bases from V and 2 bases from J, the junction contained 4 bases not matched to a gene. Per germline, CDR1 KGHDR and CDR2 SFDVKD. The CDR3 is CATSDTGGGNTGELFF. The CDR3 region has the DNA TGTGCCACCAGTGATACGGGAGGGGGAAACACCGGGGAGCTGTTTTTT.

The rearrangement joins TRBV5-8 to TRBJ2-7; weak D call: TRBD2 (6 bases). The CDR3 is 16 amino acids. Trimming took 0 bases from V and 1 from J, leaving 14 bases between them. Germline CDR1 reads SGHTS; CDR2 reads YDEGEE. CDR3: CASSLGISGVSYEQYF. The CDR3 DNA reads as TGTGCCAGCAGCTTGGGTATATCGGGGGTTTCCTACGAGCAGTACTTC.

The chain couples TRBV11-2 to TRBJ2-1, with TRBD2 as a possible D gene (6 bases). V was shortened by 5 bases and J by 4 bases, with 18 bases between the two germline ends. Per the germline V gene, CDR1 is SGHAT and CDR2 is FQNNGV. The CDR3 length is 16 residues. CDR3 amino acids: CASSVNLASPYNEQFF. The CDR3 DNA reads TGTGCCAGCAGCGTCAATCTAGCGAGCCCTTACAATGAGCAGTTCTTC.

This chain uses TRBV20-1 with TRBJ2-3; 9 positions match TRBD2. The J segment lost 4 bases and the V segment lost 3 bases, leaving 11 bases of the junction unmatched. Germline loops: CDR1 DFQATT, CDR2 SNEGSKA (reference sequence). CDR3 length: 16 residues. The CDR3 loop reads CSASPPGLASADTQYF. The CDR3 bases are TGCAGTGCTAGTCCCCCCGGACTAGCGAGCGCAGATACGCAGTATTTT.

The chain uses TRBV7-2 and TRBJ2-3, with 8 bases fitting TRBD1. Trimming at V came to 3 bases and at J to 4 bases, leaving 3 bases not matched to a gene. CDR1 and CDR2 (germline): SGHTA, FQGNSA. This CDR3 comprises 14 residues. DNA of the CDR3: TGTGCCAGCAGCTTTGACAGGGGATCAGATACGCAGTATTTT. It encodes CASSFDRGSDTQYF.

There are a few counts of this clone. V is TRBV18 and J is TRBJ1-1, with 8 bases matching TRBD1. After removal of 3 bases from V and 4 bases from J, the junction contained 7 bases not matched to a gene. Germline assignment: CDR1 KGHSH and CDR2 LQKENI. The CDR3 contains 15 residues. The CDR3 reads CASSPRQGFGTEAFF. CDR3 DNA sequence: TGTGCCAGCTCACCGCGACAGGGGTTCGGCACTGAAGCTTTCTTT.

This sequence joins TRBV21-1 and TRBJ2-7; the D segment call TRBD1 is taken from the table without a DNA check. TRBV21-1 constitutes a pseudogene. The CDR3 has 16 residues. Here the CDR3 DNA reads TGTGCCAGCAGCAAAGTTGGGACAGGGGGCTTCTACGAGCAGTACTTC. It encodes CASSKVGTGGFYEQYF.

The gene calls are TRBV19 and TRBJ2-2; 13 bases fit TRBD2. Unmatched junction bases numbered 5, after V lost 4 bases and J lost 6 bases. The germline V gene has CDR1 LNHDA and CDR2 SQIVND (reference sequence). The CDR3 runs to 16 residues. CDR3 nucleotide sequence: TGTGCCAGTAGTAGACTAGCGGGAGGTACGCCCGGGGAGCTGTTTTTT. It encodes CASSRLAGGTPGELFF.

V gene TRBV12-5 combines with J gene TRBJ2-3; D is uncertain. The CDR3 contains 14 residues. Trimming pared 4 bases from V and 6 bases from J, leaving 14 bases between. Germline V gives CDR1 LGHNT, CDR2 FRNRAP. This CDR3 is CASGYSGFQDTQYF. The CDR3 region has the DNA TGTGCTAGTGGTTACAGTGGTTTCCAGGATACGCAGTATTTT.

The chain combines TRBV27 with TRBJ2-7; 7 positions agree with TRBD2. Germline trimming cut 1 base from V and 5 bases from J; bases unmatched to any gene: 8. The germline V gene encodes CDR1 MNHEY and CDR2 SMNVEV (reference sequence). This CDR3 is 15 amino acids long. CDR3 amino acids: CASSLFGGGPHEQYF. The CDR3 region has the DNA TGTGCCAGCAGTTTATTTGGGGGAGGGCCCCACGAGCAGTACTTC.

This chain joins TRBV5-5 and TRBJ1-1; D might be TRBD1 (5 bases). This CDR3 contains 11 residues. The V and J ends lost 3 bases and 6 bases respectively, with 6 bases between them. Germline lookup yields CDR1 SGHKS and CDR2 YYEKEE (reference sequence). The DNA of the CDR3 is TGTGCCAGCAGCTGGGGGGCTGAAGCTTTCTTT. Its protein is CASSWGAEAFF.

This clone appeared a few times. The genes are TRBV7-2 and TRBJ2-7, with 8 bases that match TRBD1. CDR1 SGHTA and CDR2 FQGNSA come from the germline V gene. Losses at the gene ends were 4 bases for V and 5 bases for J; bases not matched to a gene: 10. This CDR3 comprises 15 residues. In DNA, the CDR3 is TGTGCCAGCAGCTCCAACGGACAGACAGGGGACGAGCAGTACTTC. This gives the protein CASSSNGQTGDEQYF.